The 18 T cell receptor beta chains in this list originate from one sample, sequenced in a study of synovial regulatory T cells in juvenile arthritis. Clones were read by immunoSEQ multiplex PCR, and TCRdb kept only the in-frame ones, dropping some. Its table records about 10,000 clones. Sequencing was performed on Treg cells from blood. Subset noted: remaining (HLA-DR-negative) circulating blood Treg cells. The receptor set was obtained from a donor aged 2-35 years with juvenile idiopathic arthritis.

The chain uses TRBV6-5 and TRBJ1-6; TCRdb calls TRBD1, which cannot be checked without DNA. The CDR3 extends over 15 amino acids. The DNA is unrecorded. Germline loops: CDR1 MNHEY, CDR2 SVGAGI. CDR3 in amino acids: CASSYAGQGHSPLHF.

The V call is TRBV19, the J call TRBJ2-1; as DNA is missing, the TRBD1 call by TCRdb cannot be tested. Looked up from germline, CDR1 is LNHDA and CDR2 is SQIVND (reference sequence). The CDR3 has 16 residues. No DNA is recorded. CDR3 loop: CASSIVPGQGIYEQFF.

The chain joins TRBV2 to TRBJ1-3; TCRdb outputs TRBD1, but without DNA this stays unchecked. The V gene's germline CDR1 is SNHLY and CDR2 FYNNEI. The CDR3 contains 16 residues. A DNA sequence was not provided. Here the CDR3 reads CASSYSFVGQGNTIYF.

The chain is built from TRBV18 and TRBJ1-3; without DNA, the TCRdb call of TRBD1 cannot be checked. CDR1 is KGHSH, CDR2 LQKENI, per germline. The CDR3 contains 16 residues. There is no recorded DNA. This CDR3 reads CASSPDNRASGNTIYF. The variable domain in full, with the rest retrieved from reference TRBV18 and TRBJ1-3, is NAGVMQNPRHLVRRRGQEARLRCSPMKGHSHVYWYRQLPEEGLKFMVYLQKENIIDESGMPKERFSAEFPKEGPSILRIQQVVRGDSAAYFCASSPDNRASGNTIYFGEGSWLTVV.

The rearrangement links TRBV28 to TRBJ2-4; TCRdb outputs TRBD1, but without DNA this stays unchecked. CDR3 length equals 14 residues. The entry carries no DNA sequence. Germline V gene lookup returns CDR1 MDHEN and CDR2 SYDVKM. The CDR3 spells CASSLAGAKNIQYF.

This chain connects TRBV5-4 to TRBJ2-7. In germline, CDR1 is SGHNT, CDR2 YYREEE (reference sequence). The CDR3 is 12 residues long. No DNA appears here. The CDR3 spells CASSSEDHEQYF.

The chain recombines TRBV7-2 with TRBJ1-2; TCRdb's D call of TRBD1 is untestable without DNA. The CDR3 extends over 13 amino acids. The coding DNA is unavailable. Germline values: CDR1 SGHTA, CDR2 FQGNSA. The CDR3 spells CASSVGQGVGYTF.

CDR3 in amino acids: CASRQPGQPDPGYTF. This sequence joins TRBV19 and TRBJ1-2; TCRdb designates TRBD1, a call that cannot be tested without DNA. This CDR3 is 15 amino acids long. No DNA has been recorded. Germline assignment: CDR1 LNHDA and CDR2 SQIVND (reference sequence).

The chain carries TRBV5-6 and TRBJ2-7; absent DNA, TCRdb's TRBD1 call cannot be checked. This CDR3 spans 15 amino acids. No DNA is listed. Germline V lookup: CDR1 SGHDT, CDR2 YYEEEE. The CDR3: CASIPQGSKSYEQYF.

The chain links TRBV5-1 to TRBJ1-2; TCRdb returns TRBD1, unconfirmable since there is no DNA. This CDR3 is built from 12 residues. No DNA was logged. The germline CDR1 and CDR2 sequences are SGHRS and YFSETQ. The CDR3 region is CASSLAGDGYTF.

The chain has TRBV18 and TRBJ2-7; as DNA is missing, the TRBD1 call by TCRdb cannot be tested. CDR1 and CDR2 from the germline V gene are KGHSH and LQKENI. The CDR3 runs to 13 residues. The protein alone is recorded here. The CDR3 loop reads CASSRSTGYEQYF.

This chain joins TRBV19 and TRBJ2-7; TCRdb outputs TRBD2, but without DNA this stays unchecked. This CDR3 spans 14 amino acids. DNA is not recorded here. In germline, CDR1 is LNHDA, CDR2 SQIVND (reference sequence). Here the CDR3 reads CASSMPLGGDEQYF.

The gene calls are TRBV5-1 and TRBJ1-1; TCRdb names TRBD1, which stays unverified in the absence of DNA. CDR3 length: 15 amino acids. DNA for this receptor is not on file. CDR1 SGHRS and CDR2 YFSETQ come from the germline V gene. The CDR3: CASSFGTGGRSEAFF.

V is TRBV5-4 and J is TRBJ1-1. CDR1 is SGHNT, CDR2 YYREEE, per germline (reference sequence). The CDR3 is 18 residues long. The entry carries no DNA sequence. CDR3 residues: CASNLRWSREDMNTEAFF.

V gene TRBV6-1 combines with J gene TRBJ1-3; lacking DNA, the TRBD1 call made by TCRdb goes unchecked. CDR1 and CDR2 from the germline V gene are MNHNS and SASEGT. The CDR3 spans 13 residues. The DNA is not on file. CDR3 loop: CASTRTGGNTIYF.

The rearrangement uses TRBV27 and TRBJ2-7; TCRdb names TRBD2, which stays unverified in the absence of DNA. Germline V gene data show CDR1 as MNHEY and CDR2 as SMNVEV (reference sequence). The CDR3 sequence is 16 residues long. DNA was not recorded. The CDR3 protein is CASSLTGTSGKYEQYF.

The genes are TRBV18 and TRBJ2-5. The CDR3 is 14 amino acids. The coding DNA is unavailable. Germline CDR1 reads KGHSH; CDR2 reads LQKENI. CDR3 region: CASALTNPEETQYF.

The chain links TRBV28 to TRBJ1-5. Germline CDR1 MDHEN, CDR2 SYDVKM. There are 11 residues in the CDR3. Nucleotide data are not available. CDR3 sequence: CASSFGQPQHF.